This TCR beta chain originates from a study of vaccination effects on CD4 cells after COVID-19. The study, taken as a whole, reports: Sampling in the study covered few convalescent patients and included no early post-infection timepoints.

Germline CDR1 and CDR2: ENHRY and SYGVKD. The CDR3 consists of 13 residues. Trimming stripped 2 bases from V and 0 bases from J, with 4 bases between. In the ViraFEST assay, antigen-specific CD4+ clonotypes were identified by expansion after peptide-pool stimulation. Investigators separated out CD4+ T cells once approximately 10 days of culture had passed. Prior SARS-CoV-2 infection was absent in the vaccine recipients, as shown by negative nucleocapsid antibodies. IL-2 medium took the place of half the medium on both days 3 and 7. Clones were read by immunoSEQ multiplex PCR, and TCRdb kept only the in-frame ones, dropping some. The table shows tens of thousands of clones, with about four fifths occurring only once. About this clone itself: The antigen remains unidentified.

The chain is built from TRBV10-3 and TRBJ1-2; D is ambiguous. The material sequenced was CD4+ T cells from PBMCs cultured with HCoV-229E spike peptides, taken before COVID-19 vaccination. The origin of this receptor is a human donor who received a COVID-19 vaccine. The CDR3, as DNA: TGTGCCATCAGTGAGACAGCTAACTATGGCTACACCTTC. Residues: CAISETANYGYTF.